This T cell receptor beta chain appears in the sequencing data of a study of blood T cell repertoires in COVID-19. Repertoires were generated with immunoSEQ multiplex PCR, while TCRdb's copy carries only in-frame clones and drops some. The sample carries about 470,000 clones, approximately 86% recorded once. Germline assignment: CDR1 MNHEY and CDR2 SVGAGI. The CDR3 spans 14 residues. V lost 6 bases and J lost 3; bases outside the gene matches: 6. The clonotype originates from a woman aged 18-30 years who had recovered from COVID-19. Sequenced material: PBMCs or T cells enriched from blood (not recorded which). This chain uses TRBV6-5 with TRBJ1-2; 8 bases fit TRBD1. DNA for the CDR3: TGTGCCAGCAGACCCCAGGGGGCAGACTATGGCTACACCTTC. Protein product: CASRPQGADYGYTF.